The 24 T cell receptor beta chains below come from one sample, sequenced in a study of shared clonotypes between healthy human individuals. Sequenced by immunoSEQ multiplex PCR; TCRdb stores in-frame clones only, minus some. The data hold nearly 500,000 clones, with 76% observed a single time. Sequencing was done on a sample of PBMCs. The receptors derive from a woman between 40 and 50 years old in good health. Some clones in this sample may be carry-over from other donors' samples.

This clone came up once. The rearrangement links TRBV6-1 to TRBJ2-7, with D tentatively TRBD1 (6 bases). Germline V gene sequence: CDR1 MNHNS, CDR2 SASEGT. The CDR3 runs 16 residues. With 0 bases removed from V and 2 bases from J, the gap between germline ends came to 14 bases. The CDR3 nucleotides are TGTGCCAGCAGTGAAGCCGAACAGGGAATTACCTACGAGCAGTACTTC. Residues: CASSEAEQGITYEQYF.

The chain combines TRBV15 with TRBJ2-5, with TRBD2 matching over 10 bases. CDR3 length: 19 residues. The V segment lost 0 bases and the J segment 1 base; nucleotides outside the gene matches: 11. CDR1 is LNHNV and CDR2 is YYDKDF in the germline V gene (reference sequence). The DNA of the CDR3 is TGTGCCACCAGCAGAGACCGCCCCTCTAGCGGGAGCCTCCAAGAGACCCAGTACTTC. Encoded protein: CATSRDRPSSGSLQETQYF.

V is TRBV28 and J is TRBJ1-3; D uncertain. The CDR3 spans 14 residues. Trimming stripped 2 bases from V and 4 bases from J, with 9 bases between. Germline V CDR1 and CDR2: MDHEN, SYDVKM. For the CDR3, the DNA is TGTGCCAGCAGTTTAGTCTCGCTGGGAAACACCATATATTTT. It codes for CASSLVSLGNTIYF. Filled out from reference TRBV28 and TRBJ1-3, the complete variable domain reads DVKVTQSSRYLVKRTGEKVFLECVQDMDHENMFWYRQDPGLGLRLIYFSYDVKMKEKGDIPEGYSVSREKKERFSLILESASTNQTSMYLCASSLVSLGNTIYFGEGSWLTVV.

The rearrangement links TRBV4-1 to TRBJ1-3; no clear D. Trimming left V 3 bases short and J 4 bases short, with 13 bases between. The CDR3 has 15 residues. CDR1 and CDR2 from the germline V gene are MGHRA and YSYEKL. The CDR3 DNA follows: TGCGCCAGCAGCCACCAGGAGAGCTTGGGAAACACCATATATTTT. The encoded protein is CASSHQESLGNTIYF.

V is TRBV7-9 and J is TRBJ2-1; 9 bases match TRBD2. V was pared by 6 bases and J by 0 bases, with 6 bases of the junction left unmatched. Germline V gene lookup returns CDR1 SEHNR and CDR2 FQNEAQ (reference sequence). The CDR3 contains 16 residues. The DNA for the CDR3 is TGTGCCAGCAGGTCGGGACTAGCCAGCTCCTACAATGAGCAGTTCTTC. It translates to CASRSGLASSYNEQFF.

The gene calls are TRBV4-2 and TRBJ2-5; perhaps TRBD1 as D (5 bases). Trimming removed 0 bases at V and 2 bases at J, with 10 bases between. Germline V gene lookup returns CDR1 LGHNA and CDR2 YNFKEQ. The CDR3 is made up of 15 amino acids. CDR3 loop: CASSQDWTRQETQYF. CDR3 nucleotides: TGTGCCAGCAGCCAAGATTGGACAAGACAAGAGACCCAGTACTTC.

In its sample, this clone was seen a few times. The identical CDR3 is also encoded by other nucleotide sequences in the sample. CDR3 in amino acids: CASNYGNTEAFF. CDR3 in DNA: TGTGCCAGCAATTACGGGAACACTGAAGCTTTCTTT. The V and J genes are TRBV28 and TRBJ1-1; D not resolved. CDR1 and CDR2 (germline): MDHEN, SYDVKM. The V end lost 7 bases, the J end lost 1 base, and 7 bases lay between the germline ends. The CDR3 runs to 12 residues.

On this clone: The same CDR3 arises from other DNA sequences in this sample as well. CDR3 residues: CAISESGNTIYF. In nucleotides, the CDR3 is TGTGCCATCAGTGAGTCCGGAAACACCATATATTTT. This chain uses TRBV10-3 with TRBJ1-3; D unresolved. The V and J ends lost 0 bases and 4 bases respectively, with 1 base between them. Germline-derived CDR1 and CDR2 are ENHRY and SYGVKD. There are 12 residues in the CDR3.

The chain recombines TRBV5-1 with TRBJ1-1; D perhaps matches TRBD1 (5 bases). Trimming removed 4 bases from V and 5 bases from J, with 24 bases in between. Germline loops: CDR1 SGHRS, CDR2 YFSETQ. The CDR3 is 17 amino acids. CDR3 sequence reads: CASSAMNGGTVGTEAFF. As DNA, the CDR3 is TGCGCCAGCAGCGCGATGAATGGCGGGACGGTGGGAACTGAAGCTTTCTTT. The full variable domain, its missing parts supplied by reference TRBV5-1 and TRBJ1-1, is KAGVTQTPRYLIKTRGQQVTLSCSPISGHRSVSWYQQTPGQGLQFLFEYFSETQRNKGNFPGRFSGRQFSNSRSEMNVSTLELGDSALYLCASSAMNGGTVGTEAFFGQGTRLTVV.

The chain uses TRBV28 and TRBJ2-3; TRBD2 agrees at 12 bases. The length of the CDR3 is 18 residues. V shed 5 bases and J 6 bases; nucleotides not matched to a gene: 15. CDR1 is MDHEN and CDR2 is SYDVKM in the germline V gene. CDR3 amino acids: CASSPPPRLAGVPDTQYF. DNA of the CDR3: TGTGCCAGCAGTCCTCCGCCCCGACTAGCGGGAGTCCCGGATACGCAGTATTTT.

CDR3 sequence (DNA): TGTGCCAGCTCGAGGGCTCGGTCTAATGAAAAACTGTTTTTT. It yields the protein CASSRARSNEKLFF. The V gene is TRBV18, the J gene TRBJ1-4; unclear D gene. From germline, CDR1 is KGHSH and CDR2 LQKENI. The germline V and J ends were trimmed by 6 bases and 3 bases, with 11 bases remaining between them. CDR3 length: 14 residues.

The chain joins TRBV18 to TRBJ1-5; no definite D call. The CDR3 totals 15 residues. The V gene's germline CDR1 is KGHSH and CDR2 LQKENI. Trimming pared 6 bases from V and 7 bases from J, leaving 19 bases between. CDR3 in DNA: TGTGCCAGCTCCCCCGTGGCGGTCGGGGAACAGCCCCAGCATTTT. Translating it yields CASSPVAVGEQPQHF.

Only a few counts were recorded for this clone. The chain uses TRBV5-4 and TRBJ2-5; possibly TRBD1 for D (5 bases). In germline, CDR1 is SGHNT, CDR2 YYREEE (reference sequence). The CDR3 totals 14 residues. Trimming stripped 0 bases from V and 3 bases from J, with 9 bases between. This chain's CDR3 is CASSLAVTEETQYF. The CDR3 DNA follows: TGTGCCAGCAGCTTGGCCGTGACAGAAGAGACCCAGTACTTC.

V usage is TRBV30 and J usage is TRBJ2-2, with 8 bases fitting TRBD2. This CDR3 is 18 amino acids long. Germline V CDR1 and CDR2: GTSNPN, SVGIG (reference sequence). With 0 bases clipped from V and 5 bases from J, the junction kept 14 bases outside the gene matches. CDR3 in amino acids: CAWSVRRSGRGTTGELFF. Written as DNA, the CDR3 is TGTGCCTGGAGTGTACGGCGGAGCGGGAGAGGTACGACCGGGGAGCTGTTTTTT.

A note on this clone: The same CDR3 arises from other DNA sequences in this sample as well. V and J are TRBV9 and TRBJ2-3; 9 positions agree with TRBD2. Germline CDR1 is SGDLS and CDR2 is YYNGEE. The trim removed 0 bases at V and 1 base at J, leaving 3 bases unmatched. The CDR3 has 16 residues. CDR3 amino acids: CASSVGAGGGTDTQYF. The DNA of the CDR3 is TGTGCCAGCAGCGTAGGAGCGGGAGGTGGCACAGATACGCAGTATTTT.

This rearrangement joins TRBV18 to TRBJ2-1; D not resolved. The germline V gene has CDR1 KGHSH and CDR2 LQKENI. CDR3 length equals 13 residues. V was cut by 2 bases and J by 5 bases, with 7 bases left in between. CDR3: CASSPSADNEQFF. Written as DNA, the CDR3 is TGTGCCAGCTCACCATCCGCCGACAATGAGCAGTTCTTC.

The J gene is TRBJ2-7, the V gene TRBV19, with D maybe TRBD2 (7 bases). This CDR3 is 11 amino acids long. CDR1 is LNHDA, CDR2 SQIVND, per germline (reference sequence). V dropped 9 bases and J dropped 4 bases, with 10 bases sitting between them. The CDR3 region has the DNA TGTGCCAGCCGGGGGGCTTACGAGCAGTACTTC. Its translation is CASRGAYEQYF.

The rearrangement joins TRBV19 to TRBJ2-7; TRBD2 might be the D (6 bases). This CDR3 contains 15 residues. Germline lookup yields CDR1 LNHDA and CDR2 SQIVND (reference sequence). V was shortened by 4 bases and J by 2 bases, with 15 bases between the two germline ends. This CDR3 reads CASSTPGVRTYEQYF. DNA for the CDR3: TGTGCCAGTAGTACACCGGGAGTTCGCACCTACGAGCAGTACTTC.

The CDR3 is CASSIVVGPVGQPQHF. The CDR3 nucleotides are TGTGCCAGTAGTATAGTTGTCGGTCCCGTAGGTCAGCCCCAGCATTTT. This chain uses TRBV19 with TRBJ1-5, with D unresolved. The CDR3 consists of 16 residues. Trimming pared 1 base from V and 6 bases from J, leaving 16 bases between. CDR1 and CDR2 (germline): LNHDA, SQIVND (reference sequence).

This clone was detected a few times. The same CDR3 is also encoded by other DNA sequences in this sample. In DNA form, the CDR3 reads TGCGCCAGCAGCCTCGGACAGGGGTCTGAAAAACTGTTTTTT. This translates into CASSLGQGSEKLFF. This chain joins TRBV5-1 and TRBJ1-4; 9 nucleotides align to TRBD1. V lost 4 bases to trimming and J lost 7 bases; unmatched junction nucleotides: 5. The CDR3 runs 14 residues. The germline V gene has CDR1 SGHRS and CDR2 YFSETQ.

There are many counts of this clone. This chain uses TRBV4-3 with TRBJ2-1; TRBD1 agrees at 10 bases. The germline CDR1 and CDR2 sequences are LGHNA and YSLEER. Unmatched junction bases numbered 7, after V lost 4 bases and J lost 4 bases. This CDR3 has 16 residues. The CDR3 bases are TGCGCCAGCAGCCCAGATGAGGGACAGGGGTACAATGAGCAGTTCTTC. This encodes CASSPDEGQGYNEQFF.

The chain carries TRBV28 and TRBJ2-7, with 8 bases identical to TRBD1. The CDR3 extends over 12 amino acids. V lost 5 bases to trimming and J lost 4 bases; unmatched junction nucleotides: 1. Germline V CDR1 and CDR2: MDHEN, SYDVKM. CDR3 loop: CASSRQGYEQYF. CDR3 sequence (DNA): TGTGCCAGCAGTAGACAGGGGTACGAGCAGTACTTC.

This rearrangement joins TRBV19 to TRBJ2-2; possibly TRBD1 for D (6 bases). CDR3 length equals 18 residues. V lost 1 base and J 6 bases, leaving 21 bases between the germline ends. The germline V gene has CDR1 LNHDA and CDR2 SQIVND (reference sequence). CDR3 nucleotide sequence: TGTGCCAGTAGTATAGTCCAGGGGTATGGGTCCCCACCCGGGGAGCTGTTTTTT. It is translated as CASSIVQGYGSPPGELFF.

The chain joins TRBV7-6 to TRBJ2-5; D remains unclear. The germline V gene has CDR1 SGHVS and CDR2 FNYEAQ. The CDR3 consists of 18 residues. The ends were cut back, 2 bases at V and 4 bases at J, with 23 bases in the middle. Here the CDR3 DNA reads TGTGCCAGCAGCTTAAACCTTCCCAGCCAGTATAGTGCAGAGACCCAGTACTTC. This sequence encodes CASSLNLPSQYSAETQYF.